These 23 T cell receptor beta chains were all obtained from the same sample, sequenced in a study of patients and donors after allogeneic stem cell transplantation. TCRdb reanalysed the RT-PCR reads using MiXCR and keeps one entry per CDR3 protein. The sample lists about 410,000 distinct CDR3 sequences, 16% seen once, with 6% to 8% in the top ten. Material: blood, either unsorted or a sorted T cell fraction (not recorded which). The source of these receptors is a human donor who was either an allogeneic HSCT recipient or a stem cell or donor lymphocyte infusion donor (not recorded which). It is not recorded whose cells these are; they may come from a transplant donor.

This chain joins TRBV7-2 and TRBJ2-7, with D possibly TRBD1 on 5 matching bases. The germline CDR1 and CDR2 sequences are SGHTA and FQGNSA. CDR3 length: 16 residues. With 0 bases removed from V and 2 bases from J, the gap between germline ends came to 14 bases. The CDR3 region is CASSLAPPTVPYEQYF. The CDR3 DNA follows: TGTGCCAGCAGCTTAGCGCCCCCGACAGTACCCTACGAGCAGTACTTC.

This clonotype was detected only a few times. The chain recombines TRBV5-1 with TRBJ2-7, with 9 bases matching TRBD2. The V segment lost 0 bases and the J segment 3 bases; nucleotides outside the gene matches: 10. CDR1 is SGHRS and CDR2 is YFSETQ in the germline V gene. The CDR3 loop spans 17 amino acids. CDR3 DNA: TGCGCCAGCAGCTTGGCCCCCGTTGGTAGCGGGGGCTACGAGCAGTACTTC. Its translation is CASSLAPVGSGGYEQYF.

This clonotype turned up a few times. The rearrangement links TRBV20-1 to TRBJ2-4; TRBD1 is a possible D gene (5 bases). The germline V gene encodes CDR1 DFQATT and CDR2 SNEGSKA (reference sequence). The germline V and J ends were trimmed by 1 base and 8 bases, with 21 bases remaining between them. This CDR3 has 16 residues. The CDR3 is CSARGYQGWQEDIQYF. The CDR3, as DNA: TGCAGTGCTAGAGGATATCAGGGATGGCAAGAGGACATTCAGTACTTC.

Only a few counts were recorded for this clonotype. The chain employs TRBV6-1 and TRBJ2-3; weak D call: TRBD2 (6 bases). Trimming removed 10 bases from V and 6 bases from J, with 20 bases in between. Germline CDR1 reads MNHNS; CDR2 reads SASEGT. This CDR3 contains 14 residues. Written as DNA, the CDR3 is TGTGCCACCCGCGGGACGCCGCTCTGGGATACGCAGTATTTT. Protein product: CATRGTPLWDTQYF.

The CDR3 coding sequence is TGCAGTGCTAGTAGGATGACCGGGGAGCTGTTTTTT. It is translated as CSASRMTGELFF. The genes are TRBV20-1 and TRBJ2-2; D unresolved. CDR3 size: 12 residues. V dropped 3 bases and J dropped 5 bases, with 7 bases sitting between them. In germline, CDR1 is DFQATT, CDR2 SNEGSKA (reference sequence).

The chain uses TRBV24-1 and TRBJ2-2; a possible D gene is TRBD1 (5 bases). Germline values: CDR1 KGHDR, CDR2 SFDVKD. Trimming removed 7 bases from V and 7 bases from J, with 15 bases in between. The CDR3 totals 14 residues. CDR3 sequence (DNA): TGTGCCACCAGAGGGGTCAGTGATGTCGGGGAGCTGTTTTTT. Encoded protein: CATRGVSDVGELFF.

The V call is TRBV4-1, the J call TRBJ2-3; 10 bases are shared with TRBD2. CDR3 length equals 14 residues. V dropped 9 bases and J dropped 2; count of bases not matched to a gene: 5. Germline CDR1 and CDR2: MGHRA and YSYEKL. CDR3: CASLGLANTDTQYF. The CDR3 DNA reads as TGCGCCAGTTTGGGACTAGCGAACACAGATACGCAGTATTTT.

As concerns this clonotype: A much larger clone is a single base away; this may be a read error. This sequence joins TRBV6-2 or TRBV6-3 and TRBJ2-5; D possibly uses TRBD1 or TRBD2 (6 bases each). Germline V gene data show CDR1 as MNHEY and CDR2 as SVGEGT. The CDR3 length is 13 residues. Trimming stripped 6 bases from V and 5 bases from J, with 13 bases between. The CDR3: CASSYTGRETQYF. CDR3 nucleotides: TGTGCCAGCAGCTATACAGGGAGGGAGACCCAGTACTTC.

This clonotype showed up just a few times. This chain joins TRBV4-3 and TRBJ1-4; weak D call: TRBD1 (5 bases). Trimming took off 0 bases at V and 15 bases at J, with 14 bases between the two ends. Germline loops: CDR1 LGHNA, CDR2 YSLEER. The CDR3 has 13 residues. CDR3 loop: CASSQDKAGRVFF. CDR3 coding DNA: TGCGCCAGCAGCCAAGATAAGGCAGGGAGGGTGTTTTTT.

V gene TRBV15 combines with J gene TRBJ2-3; D not certain. The CDR3 spans 16 residues. V lost 0 bases to trimming and J lost 4 bases, with 14 bases between them. CDR1 and CDR2 from the germline V gene are LNHNV and YYDKDF (reference sequence). This CDR3 is CATSRDGGARADTQYF. The CDR3 bases are TGTGCCACCAGCAGAGACGGTGGAGCTCGCGCAGATACGCAGTATTTT. The whole variable domain, filled in from reference TRBV15 and TRBJ2-3, reads DAMVIQNPRYQVTQFGKPVTLSCSQTLNHNVMYWYQQKSSQAPKLLFHYYDKDFNNEADTPDNFQSRRPNTSFCFLDIRSPGLGDTAMYLCATSRDGGARADTQYFGPGTRLTVL.

This clonotype has only a few counts. The gene calls are TRBV19 and TRBJ2-2; D may be TRBD1 (6 bases). The germline V and J ends were trimmed by 6 bases and 5 bases, with 13 bases remaining between them. Germline lookup yields CDR1 LNHDA and CDR2 SQIVND (reference sequence). The CDR3 runs to 14 residues. The DNA for the CDR3 is TGTGCCAGTAGCTCACAGGGTGGGACCGGGGAGCTGTTTTTT. This gives the protein CASSSQGGTGELFF. The variable domain in full, with the rest retrieved from reference TRBV19 and TRBJ2-2, is DGGITQSPKYLFRKEGQNVTLSCEQNLNHDAMYWYRQDPGQGLRLIYYSQIVNDFQKGDIAEGYSVSREKKESFPLTVTSAQKNPTAFYLCASSSQGGTGELFFGEGSRLTVL.

Here the CDR3 DNA reads TGTGCCAGCAGCTTGGCCTTAGGGGGCGCCATACAGTTCTTC. It is translated as CASSLALGGAIQFF. The J gene is TRBJ2-1, the V gene TRBV5-4, with 7 bases matching TRBD1. This CDR3 is 14 amino acids long. Per germline, CDR1 SGHNT and CDR2 YYREEE (reference sequence). J gave up 13 bases and V 0 bases, and 10 bases lay outside the gene matches.

The rearrangement uses TRBV30 and TRBJ2-7; 8 bases agree with TRBD1. The junction had 4 bases not matched to a gene; V was cut back by 0 bases and J by 0 bases. Per the germline V gene, CDR1 is GTSNPN and CDR2 is SVGIG (reference sequence). The length of the CDR3 is 15 residues. The CDR3 protein is CAWSVGRGPSYEQYF. CDR3 bases: TGTGCCTGGAGTGTGGGCAGGGGGCCCTCCTACGAGCAGTACTTC.

At least ten counts were recorded for this clonotype. The rearrangement links TRBV6-1 to TRBJ1-1; D unresolved. The ends were cut back, 6 bases at V and 3 bases at J, with 11 bases in the middle. The CDR3 extends over 13 amino acids. CDR1 is MNHNS and CDR2 is SASEGT in the germline V gene. CDR3 region: CASRLGLDTEAFF. The CDR3 nucleotides are TGTGCCAGCAGACTCGGGCTAGACACTGAAGCTTTCTTT.

This clonotype appeared a few times. CDR3 residues: CASSLEAGDADTQYF. CDR3 nucleotide sequence: TGTGCCAGCAGCTTAGAGGCGGGGGACGCAGATACGCAGTATTTT. The rearrangement joins TRBV7-2 to TRBJ2-3; 7 bases map to TRBD2. The CDR3 has 15 residues. J gave up 4 bases and V 1 base, and 5 bases lay outside the gene matches. Germline V lookup: CDR1 SGHTA, CDR2 FQGNSA.

This chain uses TRBV29-1 with TRBJ1-1; 8 bases agree with TRBD1. Germline-derived CDR1 and CDR2 are SQVTM and ANQGSEA. This CDR3 comprises 13 residues. J gave up 3 bases and V 7 bases, and 7 bases lay outside the gene matches. The CDR3 region is CSAQGDWYTEAFF. As DNA, the CDR3 is TGCAGCGCACAGGGGGACTGGTACACTGAAGCTTTCTTT.

The sample holds many counts of this clonotype. V gene TRBV18 combines with J gene TRBJ2-2, with no clear D. Germline CDR1 and CDR2: KGHSH and LQKENI. Between the trimmed V and J ends, which lost 8 bases and 4 bases, there was a span of 8 bases. This CDR3 has 12 amino acids. Here the CDR3 DNA reads TGTGCCAGCAGCCCCGGCACCGGGGAGCTGTTTTTT. Residues: CASSPGTGELFF.

The chain recombines TRBV7-8 with TRBJ2-3; 7 nucleotides align to TRBD1. This CDR3 has 15 residues. The trim removed 5 bases at V and 6 bases at J, leaving 11 bases unmatched. CDR1 is SGHVS, CDR2 FQNEAQ, per germline. This CDR3 reads CASSGRQGMGDTQYF. The CDR3 DNA follows: TGTGCCAGCAGCGGCAGACAGGGCATGGGGGATACGCAGTATTTT.

This chain uses TRBV7-2 with TRBJ2-3, with 8 bases aligning to TRBD1. Germline CDR1 and CDR2: SGHTA and FQGNSA. CDR3 length equals 16 residues. Losses at the gene ends were 3 bases for V and 1 base for J; bases not matched to a gene: 6. The CDR3 sequence is CASSLQQGVGTDTQYF. In DNA, the CDR3 is TGTGCCAGCAGCTTGCAACAGGGGGTGGGCACAGATACGCAGTATTTT.

The sample holds a few counts of this clonotype. The gene calls are TRBV24-1 and TRBJ2-7, with TRBD2 matching over 14 bases. In germline, CDR1 is KGHDR, CDR2 SFDVKD. Trimming removed 4 bases from V and 4 bases from J; junction bases left unmatched: 5. The CDR3 extends over 16 amino acids. The CDR3, as DNA: TGTGCCACCAGTGACTCCGGGACTAGCGGGAGTTACGAGCAGTACTTC. It translates to CATSDSGTSGSYEQYF.

Comments on this clonotype: The junction differs from germline at one of its ends, possibly a read error. The chain joins TRBV5-1 to TRBJ2-1; D assignment may be TRBD1 or TRBD2 (6 bases each). Per germline, CDR1 SGHRS and CDR2 YFSETQ. This CDR3 is built from 15 residues. The CDR3 DNA follows: TGCGCCAGCAGCTTGGAGGGGGGCGCCTACAATGAGCAGTTTTTC. Translation: CASSLEGGAYNEQFF. Supplemented by reference TRBV5-1 and TRBJ2-1, the full variable domain reads KAGVTQTPRYLIKTRGQQVTLSCSPISGHRSVSWYQQTPGQGLQFLFEYFSETQRNKGNFPGRFSGRQFSNSRSEMNVSTLELGDSALYLCASSLEGGAYNEQFFGPGTRLTVL.

The chain couples TRBV15 to TRBJ1-1; the D gene is possibly TRBD1 (5 bases). V shed 0 bases and J shed 4 bases, with 12 bases lying between them. Germline loops: CDR1 LNHNV, CDR2 YYDKDF (reference sequence). This CDR3 comprises 15 residues. The CDR3 sequence is CATSRDSGPVTEAFF. The CDR3 coding sequence is TGTGCCACCAGCAGAGATTCGGGGCCGGTCACTGAAGCTTTCTTT.

CDR3 in DNA: TGTGCCAGCAGTCCCCCGCGGCCAGGGAACACTGAAGCTTTCTTT. It specifies CASSPPRPGNTEAFF. The rearrangement joins TRBV12-3 or TRBV12-4 to TRBJ1-1; no reliable D call. The CDR3 consists of 15 residues. V lost 5 bases and J 1 base, leaving 14 bases between the germline ends.